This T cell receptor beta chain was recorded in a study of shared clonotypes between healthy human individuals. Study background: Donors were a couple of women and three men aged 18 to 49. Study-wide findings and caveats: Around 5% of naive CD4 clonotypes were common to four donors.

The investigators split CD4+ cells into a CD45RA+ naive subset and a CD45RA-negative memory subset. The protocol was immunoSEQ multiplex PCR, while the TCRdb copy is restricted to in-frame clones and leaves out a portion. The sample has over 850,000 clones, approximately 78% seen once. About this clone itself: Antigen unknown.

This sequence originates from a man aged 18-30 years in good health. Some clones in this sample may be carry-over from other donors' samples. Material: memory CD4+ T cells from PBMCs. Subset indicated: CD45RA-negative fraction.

DNA for the CDR3: TGTGCCAGTACCGACGCGGGCACTGAAGCTTTCTTT. Its translation: CASTDAGTEAFF. The chain is built from TRBV19 and TRBJ1-1; D is undetermined. Trimming pared 7 bases from V and 4 bases from J, leaving 10 bases between. Germline V gene lookup returns CDR1 LNHDA and CDR2 SQIVND (reference sequence). The CDR3 totals 12 residues.